In this sample, the clone carrying this T cell receptor beta chain turned up many times. The germline CDR1 and CDR2 sequences are DFQATT and SNEGSKA (reference sequence). Trimming removed 0 bases at V and 6 bases at J, with 9 bases between. This CDR3 region has 13 residues. These data belong to a study of T cells in Graves' hyperthyroidism and ophthalmopathy. Amplified TCR beta CDR3 regions derived from RNA transcripts. HTBI primers were used for first-round RT-PCR of the TCR CDR3. Via MiXCR, TCRdb re-called the multiplex PCR reads, giving one row per CDR3 protein. Of 300,000 to 450,000 distinct CDR3 sequences detected, more than 11% appear once; the ten largest clones hold roughly 11%.

This clonotype originated in a woman between 55 and 75 years old with Graves' hyperthyroidism. The V call is TRBV20-1, the J call TRBJ2-1; no clear D gene. The sample comprised blood. CDR3 DNA sequence: TGCAGTGCTAGAGATCGAGTTTCCAATGAGCAGTTCTTC. The encoded protein is CSARDRVSNEQFF.